This section outlines one TCR beta chain sequence together with its context. Its target antigen remains unknown. No base quality information exists; no much larger clone differs at one position. This sample is part of a study of blood T cell repertoires in COVID-19 (dated by TCRdb to 2019 to 2021). Context from the whole study: Samples covering the acute and convalescent phases of COVID-19 were provided by collaborators in the United States, Italy and Spain. Sample metadata almost always included a de-identified subject ID, COVID-19 status, age in years and sex. The material from the prospective study consisted of cDNA or gDNA derived from T cells, B-cell-depleted T cells, or PBMCs. Where available, HLA class I and class II types were taken from metadata supplied by the sample provider and were not determined by assay-based typing. Samples were obtained from the ongoing ImmuneRACE study (first 160 participants) and from 1,254 subjects provided by 6 global collaborators. The repertoires were released in a freely available public database intended as a resource for research on the immune response to SARS-CoV-2. The dataset comprised deeply sampled blood TCRbeta repertoires from subjects exposed to, actively infected with, or recovered from COVID-19. Broad study findings and their caveats: Clinical and demographic metadata were provided uncurated, with the amount varying by source and participant.

Collaborating institutions collected whole blood in K2EDTA tubes following their own protocols. Collaborator samples were shipped for TCRbeta analysis as frozen whole blood, isolated PBMCs, or DNA extracted from either sample type. The immunoSEQ Assay, a bias-controlled multiplex PCR, was used to amplify TCRbeta CDR3 regions from genomic DNA. The paper's processing steps were these. The number of nucleated cells in each sample was estimated from the amplification of reference gene primers within the assay. To quantify the absolute abundance of each unique TCRbeta CDR3 rearrangement, sequence reads were collapsed and filtered. For each sample, productive Simpson clonality was calculated as the square root of Simpson's diversity index across productive rearrangements. As stored in TCRdb, this immuneACCESS dataset retains in-frame rearrangements with V and J assigned. A fraction of the clones does not appear; measured against another copy, unresolved V genes explain less than half of the discrepancy, and the remainder lacks a known reason. V, J and clone size are taken as reported in that table, and D and trimming were inferred from the DNA itself. The sample table contains some 120,000 clones; only one count was recorded for around 83% of them. The ten largest clones take up approximately 5.8% of the sample.

CDR1 and CDR2 are drawn from the germline V gene: MNHEY, SVGAGI. Trimming accounts for 5 bases at V and 5 bases at J, while the number of junction bases matched to no gene is 8. The CDR3 goes from the cysteine to the phenylalanine over 14 residues. Kept here is only the CDR3 DNA, which spans 42 bases and is read in frame from base 1. This chain joins TRBV6-5 to TRBJ1-1; 7 central nucleotides agree with TRBD1. Sequencing was done on a sample of peripheral blood. The TCR was taken from an elderly man with active or convalescent COVID-19. The CDR3 reads as follows: CASSPDRATTEAFF. The DNA sequence is TGTGCCAGCAGTCCTGACAGGGCCACAACTGAAGCTTTCTTT.